These T cell receptor beta chains were read from a single sample in a study of kidney transplant recipient with SARS-CoV-2 infection. Via MiXCR, TCRdb re-called the reads, giving one row per CDR3 protein. The data contain about 250,000 distinct CDR3 sequences, about 30% of them singletons. Source: a blood sample, taken at baseline and on day 111 from a kidney transplant recipient. The source of these receptors is a male patient between 25 and 39 years old who had COVID-19 and was a kidney transplant recipient. Some of these T cells may belong to the graft donor. CDR3s include the opening cysteine and the closing phenylalanine or tryptophan. The D gene is left open where the match is weak. Where a row states a size, it is once, few, many or the class of an expanded clone; other rows omit it.

j_call clone_size d_call v_call cdr3_aa cdr3_nt
TRBJ1-4 many . TRBV5-1 CASSLATATNEKLFF TGCGCCAGCAGCTTGGCTACAGCAACTAATGAAAAACTGTTTTTT
TRBJ1-2 few . TRBV16 CASSRYLVVRKTYGYTF TGTGCCAGCAGCCGCTATTTGGTCGTTAGAAAGACCTATGGCTACACCTTC
TRBJ2-2 many TRBD2 TRBV7-9 CASSSTPATLAGGAGELFF TGTGCCAGCAGCTCCACCCCCGCGACACTAGCGGGAGGGGCCGGGGAGCTGTTTTTT
TRBJ2-1 few TRBD1 TRBV6-5 CASSPDTGGLYNEQFF TGTGCCAGCAGCCCTGACACAGGGGGCCTTTACAATGAGCAGTTCTTC
TRBJ1-2 many . TRBV23-1 CASSFCQLRRKTYGYTF TGCGCCAGCAGTTTTTGTCAGCTACGCAGAAAGACCTATGGCTACACCTTC
TRBJ1-5 many . TRBV28 CASSLEAPISNQPQHF TGTGCCAGCAGTTTAGAAGCCCCGATTAGCAATCAGCCCCAGCATTTT
TRBJ2-7 many . TRBV30 CAWSVSRMKQYF TGTGCCTGGAGTGTTTCGCGAATGAAGCAGTACTTC
TRBJ1-1 many . TRBV18 CASSPQEGGRTEAFF TGTGCCAGCTCACCGCAGGAAGGGGGTCGGACTGAAGCTTTCTTT
TRBJ2-3 many . TRBV9 CASSQGWGITDTQYF TGTGCCAGCAGCCAAGGGTGGGGGATCACAGATACGCAGTATTTT
TRBJ2-4 . . TRBV3-1 CASSQVTSKSIQYF TGTGCCAGCAGCCAAGTTACTAGCAAAAGCATTCAGTACTTC
TRBJ2-7 many TRBD2 TRBV11-2 CASSLGPRERKGEQYF TGTGCCAGCAGCTTAGGTCCGCGGGAGCGAAAAGGGGAGCAGTACTTC
TRBJ2-7 many . TRBV7-9 CASSPGFASYEQYF TGTGCCAGCAGCCCAGGGTTCGCCTCCTACGAGCAGTACTTC
TRBJ1-2 many . TRBV3-1 CASSQVGQRWDGYTF TGTGCCAGCAGCCAAGTAGGACAACGGTGGGATGGCTACACCTTC
TRBJ1-6 . TRBD1 TRBV2 CAIHSDRANSPLHF TGTGCCATCCACTCAGACAGGGCAAATTCACCCCTCCACTTT
TRBJ2-4 . . TRBV12-2 CASRRFSTPRKTYGHTF TGTGCAAGTCGCCGGTTTTCGACTCCACGAAAGACCTATGGCCACACCTTC
TRBJ1-5 many . TRBV6-6 CASSYLPDEEGRPQHF TGTGCCAGCAGTTACCTCCCAGATGAGGAGGGCAGGCCCCAGCATTTT
TRBJ1-6 many TRBD1 TRBV11-2 CASRSEGARNSPLHF TGTGCCAGCCGCAGTGAGGGGGCGCGGAATTCACCCCTCCACTTT
TRBJ2-7 many . TRBV6-6 CASSYSMGVAYEQYF TGTGCCAGCAGTTACTCGATGGGTGTAGCCTACGAGCAGTACTTC
TRBJ1-1 many TRBD1 TRBV18 CASSPLQGSDTEAFF TGTGCCAGCTCACCATTACAGGGGTCTGACACTGAAGCTTTCTTT
TRBJ1-1 many . TRBV10-3 CAISESREGGAFF TGTGCCATCAGTGAGTCGAGAGAGGGGGGAGCTTTCTTT
TRBJ1-1 many . TRBV4-3 CASSQSDSEAFF TGCGCCAGCAGCCAATCGGACAGTGAAGCTTTCTTT
TRBJ1-4 many TRBD1 TRBV11-2 CASSLGQGLSNEKLFF TGTGCCAGCAGCTTGGGACAGGGGCTGTCTAATGAAAAACTGTTTTTT
TRBJ2-2 many . TRBV6-5 CASSRSFLNTGELFF TGTGCCAGCAGCCGGTCCTTCCTCAACACCGGGGAGCTGTTTTTT
TRBJ2-1 . . TRBV7-2 CASSHSRNPDNEQFF TGTGCCAGCAGCCACTCTAGAAACCCTGACAATGAGCAGTTCTTC
TRBJ2-3 . TRBD1 TRBV24-1 CATSEDRQIDTQYF TGTGCCACCAGTGAGGACAGGCAAATAGATACGCAGTATTTT
TRBJ2-5 many . TRBV18 CASSPPGLGETQYF TGTGCCAGCTCACCACCAGGGCTTGGCGAGACCCAGTACTTC
TRBJ1-5 many . TRBV19 CASRTGNNQPQHF TGTGCCAGTCGAACGGGTAACAATCAGCCCCAGCATTTT
TRBJ1-2 many . TRBV7-5 CISVPESQFEVGKTYGYTF .
TRBJ2-3 few TRBD1 TRBV28 CASRKGTDRDTQYF TGTGCCAGCAGGAAGGGGACAGATAGAGATACGCAGTATTTT
TRBJ2-7 many TRBD1 TRBV5-4 CASSLSPTGEDEQYF TGTGCCAGCAGCTTGAGTCCGACAGGGGAGGACGAGCAGTACTTC
TRBJ1-1 many . TRBV6-6 CASRSADTEAFF TGTGCCAGCAGATCAGCGGACACTGAAGCTTTCTTT
TRBJ2-1 few TRBD1 TRBV12-3/TRBV12-4 CASSLSEGASYNEQFF TGTGCCAGCAGTTTGTCTGAGGGGGCTTCCTACAATGAGCAGTTCTTC
TRBJ1-2 many TRBD1 TRBV19 CASRPPGTGRNGYTF TGTGCCAGTAGGCCGCCCGGGACAGGGAGGAATGGCTACACCTTC